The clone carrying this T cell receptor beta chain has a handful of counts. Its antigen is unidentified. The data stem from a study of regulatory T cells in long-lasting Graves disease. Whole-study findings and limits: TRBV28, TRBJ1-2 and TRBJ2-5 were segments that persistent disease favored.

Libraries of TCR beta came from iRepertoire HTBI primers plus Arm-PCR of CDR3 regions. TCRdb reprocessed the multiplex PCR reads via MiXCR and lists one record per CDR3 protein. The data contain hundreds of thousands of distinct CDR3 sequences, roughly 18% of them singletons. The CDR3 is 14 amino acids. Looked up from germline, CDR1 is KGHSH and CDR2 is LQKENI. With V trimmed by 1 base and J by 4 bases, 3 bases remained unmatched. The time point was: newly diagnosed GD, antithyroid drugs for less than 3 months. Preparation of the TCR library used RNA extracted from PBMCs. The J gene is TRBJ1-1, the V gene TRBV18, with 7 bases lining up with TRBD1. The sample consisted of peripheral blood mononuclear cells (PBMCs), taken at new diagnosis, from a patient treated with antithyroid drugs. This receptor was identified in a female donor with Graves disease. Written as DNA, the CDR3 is TGTGCCAGCTCACCACAGACAGGGCGCACTGAAGCTTTCTTT. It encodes CASSPQTGRTEAFF.